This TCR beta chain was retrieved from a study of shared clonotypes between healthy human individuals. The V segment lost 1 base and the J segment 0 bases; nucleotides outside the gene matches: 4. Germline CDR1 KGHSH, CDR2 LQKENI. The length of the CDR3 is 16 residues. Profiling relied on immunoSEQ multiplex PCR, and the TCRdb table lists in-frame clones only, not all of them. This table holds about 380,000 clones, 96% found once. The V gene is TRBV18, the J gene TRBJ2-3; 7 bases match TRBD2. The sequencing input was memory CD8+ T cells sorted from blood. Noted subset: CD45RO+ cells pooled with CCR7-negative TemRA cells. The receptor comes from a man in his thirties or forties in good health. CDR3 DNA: TGTGCCAGCTCACCACGGGCGGGAGCCAGCACAGATACGCAGTATTTT. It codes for CASSPRAGASTDTQYF.